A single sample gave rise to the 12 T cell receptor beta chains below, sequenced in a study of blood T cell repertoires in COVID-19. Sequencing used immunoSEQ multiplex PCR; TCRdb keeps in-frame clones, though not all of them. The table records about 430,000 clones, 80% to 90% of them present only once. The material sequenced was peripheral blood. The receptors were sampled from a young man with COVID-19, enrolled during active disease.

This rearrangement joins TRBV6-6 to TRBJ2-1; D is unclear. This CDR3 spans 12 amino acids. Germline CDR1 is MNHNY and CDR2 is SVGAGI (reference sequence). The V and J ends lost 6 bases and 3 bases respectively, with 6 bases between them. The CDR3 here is CASSRFYNEQFF. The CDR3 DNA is TGTGCCAGCAGCAGGTTCTACAATGAGCAGTTCTTC.

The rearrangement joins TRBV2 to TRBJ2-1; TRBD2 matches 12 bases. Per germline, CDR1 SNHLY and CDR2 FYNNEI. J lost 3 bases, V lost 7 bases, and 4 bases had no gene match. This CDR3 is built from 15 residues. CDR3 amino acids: CASKSLAGGYNEQFF. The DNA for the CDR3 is TGTGCCAGCAAGTCACTAGCGGGGGGCTACAATGAGCAGTTCTTC.

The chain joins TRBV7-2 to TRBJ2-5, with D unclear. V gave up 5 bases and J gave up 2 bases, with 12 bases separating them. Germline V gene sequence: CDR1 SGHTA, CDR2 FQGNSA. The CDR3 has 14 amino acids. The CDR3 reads CASSPYGPQETQYF. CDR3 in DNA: TGTGCCAGCAGCCCATATGGGCCTCAAGAGACCCAGTACTTC.

This CDR3 is CASSAVGYGYTF. The CDR3 region has the DNA TGTGCCAGCTCCGCGGTCGGGTATGGCTACACCTTC. The genes are TRBV18 and TRBJ1-2; D is unclear. This CDR3 comprises 12 residues. CDR1 and CDR2 (germline): KGHSH, LQKENI. V lost 6 bases, J lost 5 bases, and 10 bases lay in between.

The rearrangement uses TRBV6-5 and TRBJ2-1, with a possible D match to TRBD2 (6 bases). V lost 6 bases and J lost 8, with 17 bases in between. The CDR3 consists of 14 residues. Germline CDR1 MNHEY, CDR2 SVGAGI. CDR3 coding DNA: TGTGCCAGCAGACCCCGGCGGGGTGGGCATGAGCAGTTCTTC. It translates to CASRPRRGGHEQFF.

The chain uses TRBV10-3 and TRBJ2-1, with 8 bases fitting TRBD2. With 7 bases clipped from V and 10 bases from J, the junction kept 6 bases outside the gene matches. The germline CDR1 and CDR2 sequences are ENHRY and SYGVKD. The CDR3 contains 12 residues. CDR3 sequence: CAINTGGDEQFF. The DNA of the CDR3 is TGTGCCATCAATACGGGAGGGGACGAGCAGTTCTTC.

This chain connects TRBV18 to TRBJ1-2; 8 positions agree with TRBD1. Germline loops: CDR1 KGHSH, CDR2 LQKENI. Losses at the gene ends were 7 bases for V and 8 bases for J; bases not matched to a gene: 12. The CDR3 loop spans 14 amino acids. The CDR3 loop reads CASLADRDRTGYTF. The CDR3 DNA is TGTGCCAGCTTAGCGGACAGGGACCGGACCGGCTACACCTTC. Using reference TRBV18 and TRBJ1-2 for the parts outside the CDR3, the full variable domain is NAGVMQNPRHLVRRRGQEARLRCSPMKGHSHVYWYRQLPEEGLKFMVYLQKENIIDESGMPKERFSAEFPKEGPSILRIQQVVRGDSAAYFCASLADRDRTGYTFGSGTRLTVV.

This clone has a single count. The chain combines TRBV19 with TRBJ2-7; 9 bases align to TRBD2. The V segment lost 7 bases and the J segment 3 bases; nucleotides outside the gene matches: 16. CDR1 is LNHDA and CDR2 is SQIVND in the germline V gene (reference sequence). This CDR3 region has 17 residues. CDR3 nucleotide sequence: TGTGCCAGTACCGCAGGAGTACTAGCGGGCTCCCACTACGAGCAGTACTTC. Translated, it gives CASTAGVLAGSHYEQYF.

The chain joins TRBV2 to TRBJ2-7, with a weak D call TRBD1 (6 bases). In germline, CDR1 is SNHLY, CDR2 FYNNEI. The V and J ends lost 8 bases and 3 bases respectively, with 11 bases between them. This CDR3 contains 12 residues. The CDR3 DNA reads TGTGCCAGCCTGGACAGATTCTACGAGCAGTACTTC. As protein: CASLDRFYEQYF.

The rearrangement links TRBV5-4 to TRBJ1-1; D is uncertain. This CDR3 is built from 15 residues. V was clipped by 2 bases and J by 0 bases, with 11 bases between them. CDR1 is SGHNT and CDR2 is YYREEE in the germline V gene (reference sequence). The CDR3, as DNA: TGTGCCAGCAGCTTTTCAGTCCTTATGAACACTGAAGCTTTCTTT. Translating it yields CASSFSVLMNTEAFF.

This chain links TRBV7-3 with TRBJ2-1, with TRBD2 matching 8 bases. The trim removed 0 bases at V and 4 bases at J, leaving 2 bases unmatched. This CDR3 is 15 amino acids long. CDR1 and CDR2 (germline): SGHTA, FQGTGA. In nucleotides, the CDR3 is TGTGCCAGCAGCTTAACCCTAGCGGGTTACAATGAGCAGTTCTTC. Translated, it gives CASSLTLAGYNEQFF.

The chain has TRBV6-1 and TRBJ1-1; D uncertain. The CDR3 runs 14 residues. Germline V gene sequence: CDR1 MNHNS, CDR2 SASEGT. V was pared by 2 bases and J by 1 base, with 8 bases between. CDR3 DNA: TGTGCCAGCAGTGAACCCGGGTCGAACACTGAAGCTTTCTTT. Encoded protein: CASSEPGSNTEAFF.